The source of this T cell receptor beta chain is a study of T cells in Graves' hyperthyroidism and ophthalmopathy. Study findings and constraints: Most thyroid-expanded clonotypes above 0.001 were also found in blood. Through a model of 13 V-J features, ophthalmopathy was separated from stable hyperthyroidism. Model output signaled ophthalmopathy a median roughly 6 months ahead of onset.

CDR1 and CDR2 from the germline V gene are SQVTM and ANQGSEA. This CDR3 has 11 residues. Trimming took off 6 bases at V and 3 bases at J, with 7 bases between the two ends. Lactation, pregnancy, other autoimmune disease or uncontrolled infection excluded patients. The source material, RNA transcripts, was used to amplify TCR beta CDR3 regions. An initial round of RT-PCR targeting the TCR CDR3 relied on the HTBI primer set. Using its own MiXCR run on the multiplex PCR reads, TCRdb lists one record per CDR3 protein. The table has roughly 500,000 distinct CDR3 sequences, 46% seen once. With respect to this clonotype: Antigen specificity is unknown.

The sample consisted of peripheral blood or thyroid tissue (not recorded which). The clonotype was recovered from an adult woman with Graves' disease, either hyperthyroidism or ophthalmopathy (not recorded which). V gene TRBV29-1 combines with J gene TRBJ2-3; D ambiguous. The DNA for the CDR3 is TGCAGCGTCCTCCGAACAGATACGCAGTATTTT. Its translation: CSVLRTDTQYF.